A selection of T cell receptor beta chains follows, all from one sample in a study of blood T cell repertoires in COVID-19. Clones were read by immunoSEQ multiplex PCR, and TCRdb kept only the in-frame ones, dropping some. The sample holds tens of thousands of clones; more than 65% are singletons and the top ten take just under 25%. The sequencing input was peripheral blood. The receptor set was obtained from a man aged 55 to 70 with acute or convalescent COVID-19. CDR3s include the opening cysteine and the closing phenylalanine or tryptophan. The D gene is left open where the match is weak. Clone size appears in some rows only: once, few, many, or a class for an expanded clone.

clone size: .; J gene: TRBJ2-7; D gene: TRBD2; V gene: TRBV2; CDR3 DNA: TGTGCCAGCAGTTCCCCGGGACTAGCGTACGAGCAGTACTTC; CDR3 protein: CASSSPGLAYEQYF
clone size: .; J gene: TRBJ1-2; D gene: .; V gene: TRBV6-5; CDR3 DNA: TGTGCCAGCAGAACAACAGGATTTTATGGCTACACCTTC; CDR3 protein: CASRTTGFYGYTF
clone size: .; J gene: TRBJ1-2; D gene: .; V gene: TRBV29-1; CDR3 DNA: TGCAGCGTCCGGTTGGGGGGGATAGGTGGCTACACCTTC; CDR3 protein: CSVRLGGIGGYTF
clone size: .; J gene: TRBJ2-1; D gene: TRBD2; V gene: TRBV7-3; CDR3 DNA: TGTGCCAGCAGCTACCGGACTAGCGGTGAGCAGTTCTTC; CDR3 protein: CASSYRTSGEQFF
clone size: .; J gene: TRBJ2-5; D gene: .; V gene: TRBV4-1; CDR3 DNA: TGCGCCAGCAGCCAAGAAAGGCGGGAGACCCAGTACTTC; CDR3 protein: CASSQERRETQYF
clone size: .; J gene: TRBJ1-2; D gene: TRBD1; V gene: TRBV19; CDR3 DNA: TGTGCCAGTAGTGCCCGACAGGGCTATGGCTACACCTTC; CDR3 protein: CASSARQGYGYTF
clone size: .; J gene: TRBJ1-4; D gene: .; V gene: TRBV19; CDR3 DNA: TGTGCCAGTAGTCCCCGACGGGGAATCGGAACTAATGAAAAACTGTTTTTT; CDR3 protein: CASSPRRGIGTNEKLFF
clone size: .; J gene: TRBJ2-5; D gene: .; V gene: TRBV9; CDR3 DNA: TGTGCCAGCAGCGCCCGAGGGGGGGCCCCAGAGACCCAGTACTTC; CDR3 protein: CASSARGGAPETQYF
clone size: .; J gene: TRBJ2-1; D gene: TRBD2; V gene: TRBV5-1; CDR3 DNA: TGCGCCAGCAGCTTAGCCATCCCGGGACTAGATAGTGAGCAGTTCTTC; CDR3 protein: CASSLAIPGLDSEQFF
clone size: .; J gene: TRBJ1-4; D gene: .; V gene: TRBV13; CDR3 DNA: TGTGCCAGCAGCTTAAGTGGGACTGCAACTAATGAAAAACTGTTTTTT; CDR3 protein: CASSLSGTATNEKLFF
clone size: .; J gene: TRBJ2-7; D gene: TRBD2; V gene: TRBV9; CDR3 DNA: TGTGCCAGCAGCGTAAACTGGGGAGGGAGCGAGCAGTACTTC; CDR3 protein: CASSVNWGGSEQYF
clone size: .; J gene: TRBJ1-5; D gene: TRBD1; V gene: TRBV27; CDR3 DNA: TGTGCCAGCAGGCCTCTCCGATCTCCCCGGGACAGACTTTATAGCAATCAGCCCCAGCATTTT; CDR3 protein: CASRPLRSPRDRLYSNQPQHF
clone size: once; J gene: TRBJ1-4; D gene: .; V gene: TRBV6-5; CDR3 DNA: TGTGCCAGCCGACGGGGGGCAACTAATGAAAAACTGTTTTTT; CDR3 protein: CASRRGATNEKLFF
clone size: .; J gene: TRBJ1-1; D gene: TRBD1; V gene: TRBV28; CDR3 DNA: TGTGCCAGCAACATGGACAGGGTCGTCGCTGAAGCTTTCTTT; CDR3 protein: CASNMDRVVAEAFF
clone size: once; J gene: TRBJ1-4; D gene: .; V gene: TRBV5-1; CDR3 DNA: TGCGCCAGCAGCTTCAATTTGGTGGCAAATAATGAAAAACTGTTTTTT; CDR3 protein: CASSFNLVANNEKLFF
clone size: .; J gene: TRBJ1-3; D gene: TRBD1; V gene: TRBV5-6; CDR3 DNA: TGTGCCAGCAGCTTGGTAACGGACAGGCTTGAAAACACCATATATTTT; CDR3 protein: CASSLVTDRLENTIYF
clone size: .; J gene: TRBJ2-2; D gene: .; V gene: TRBV19; CDR3 DNA: TGTGCCAGTAGAACTAGGCGGACCGGGGAGCTGTTTTTT; CDR3 protein: CASRTRRTGELFF
clone size: .; J gene: TRBJ2-4; D gene: TRBD1; V gene: TRBV3-1/TRBV3-2; CDR3 DNA: TGTGCCAGCAGCCAGCAGGGACAGGCTCGGAACATTCAGTACTTC; CDR3 protein: CASSQQGQARNIQYF
clone size: .; J gene: TRBJ1-1; D gene: .; V gene: TRBV5-1; CDR3 DNA: TGCGCCAGCAGCTTGGAGGGGCCAGCTGGGGCTTTCTTT; CDR3 protein: CASSLEGPAGAFF
clone size: .; J gene: TRBJ2-2; D gene: TRBD1; V gene: TRBV6-2/TRBV6-3; CDR3 DNA: TGTGCCAGCAGCCTCACAGGGGTCAACACCGGGGAGCTGTTTTTT; CDR3 protein: CASSLTGVNTGELFF